This T cell receptor (beta chain) is drawn from a study of control samples from healthy donors and cancer patients. Profiled with immunoSEQ multiplex PCR; TCRdb holds only in-frame clones, not every one. The top ten clones hold less than 4% of a sample with some 130,000 clones, 85% to 95% of them seen once. This sequence originates from a man aged 30 to 45 in good health. What was sequenced was blood.

This CDR3 reads CASSLVQGGQPQHF. The CDR3 bases are TGTGCCAGCAGCTTAGTGCAGGGCGGTCAGCCCCAGCATTTT. The gene calls are TRBV7-8 and TRBJ1-5, with TRBD1 as a possible D gene (5 bases). Deletions cut 1 base from V and 6 bases from J, with 10 bases between. Germline lookup yields CDR1 SGHVS and CDR2 FQNEAQ. The CDR3 is 14 amino acids.